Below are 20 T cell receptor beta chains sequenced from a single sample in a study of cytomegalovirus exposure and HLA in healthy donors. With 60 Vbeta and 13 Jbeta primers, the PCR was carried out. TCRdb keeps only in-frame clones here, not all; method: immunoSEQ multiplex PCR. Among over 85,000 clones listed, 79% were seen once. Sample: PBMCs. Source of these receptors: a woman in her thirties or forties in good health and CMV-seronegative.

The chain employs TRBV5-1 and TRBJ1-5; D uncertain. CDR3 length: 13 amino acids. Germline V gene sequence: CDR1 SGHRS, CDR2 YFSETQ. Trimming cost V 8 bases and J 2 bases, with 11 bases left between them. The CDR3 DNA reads TGCGCCAGTTCTTGGGAGGGCAATCAGCCCCAGCATTTT. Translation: CASSWEGNQPQHF. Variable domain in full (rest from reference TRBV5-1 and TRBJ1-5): KAGVTQTPRYLIKTRGQQVTLSCSPISGHRSVSWYQQTPGQGLQFLFEYFSETQRNKGNFPGRFSGRQFSNSRSEMNVSTLELGDSALYLCASSWEGNQPQHFGDGTRLSIL.

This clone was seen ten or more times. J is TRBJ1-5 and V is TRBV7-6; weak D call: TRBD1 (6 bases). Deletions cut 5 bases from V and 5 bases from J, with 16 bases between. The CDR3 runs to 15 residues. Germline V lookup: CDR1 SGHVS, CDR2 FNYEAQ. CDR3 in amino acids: CASSQGSGVHQPQHF. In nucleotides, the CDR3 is TGTGCCAGCAGCCAGGGTTCAGGGGTGCATCAGCCCCAGCATTTT.

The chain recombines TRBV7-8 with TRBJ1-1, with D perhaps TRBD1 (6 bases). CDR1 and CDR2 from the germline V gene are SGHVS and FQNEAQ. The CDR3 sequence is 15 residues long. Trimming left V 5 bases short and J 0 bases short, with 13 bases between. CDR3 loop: CASSRTGIMNTEAFF. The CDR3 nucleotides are TGTGCCAGCAGCAGAACAGGGATTATGAACACTGAAGCTTTCTTT.

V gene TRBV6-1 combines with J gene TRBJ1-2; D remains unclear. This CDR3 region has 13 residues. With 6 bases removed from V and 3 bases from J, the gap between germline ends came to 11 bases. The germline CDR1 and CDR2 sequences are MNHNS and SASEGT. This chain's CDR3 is CASRPSEHYGYTF. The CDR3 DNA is TGTGCCAGCAGACCCAGCGAGCACTATGGCTACACCTTC.

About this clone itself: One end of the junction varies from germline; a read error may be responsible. The CDR3 here is CATSRVMVADTRQPQNF. CDR3 nucleotides: TGTGCCACCAGCAGAGTCATGGTTGCAGACACCAGGCAGCCCCAGAATTTT. The chain combines TRBV15 with TRBJ1-5, with D unclear. Germline assignment: CDR1 LNHNV and CDR2 YYDKDF (reference sequence). The length of the CDR3 is 17 residues.

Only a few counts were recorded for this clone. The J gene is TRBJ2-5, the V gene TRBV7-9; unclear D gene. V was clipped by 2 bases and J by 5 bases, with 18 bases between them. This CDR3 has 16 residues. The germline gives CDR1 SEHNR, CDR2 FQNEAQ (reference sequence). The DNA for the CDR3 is TGTGCCAGCAGCTTAATCCTATGGCAGGTCTTGGAGACCCAGTACTTC. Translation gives CASSLILWQVLETQYF.

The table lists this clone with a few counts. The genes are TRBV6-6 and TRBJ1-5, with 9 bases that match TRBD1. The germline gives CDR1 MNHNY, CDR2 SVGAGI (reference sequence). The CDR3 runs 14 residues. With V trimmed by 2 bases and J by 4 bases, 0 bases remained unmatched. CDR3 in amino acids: CASSYGQGNQPQHF. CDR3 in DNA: TGTGCCAGCAGTTACGGACAGGGGAATCAGCCCCAGCATTTT.

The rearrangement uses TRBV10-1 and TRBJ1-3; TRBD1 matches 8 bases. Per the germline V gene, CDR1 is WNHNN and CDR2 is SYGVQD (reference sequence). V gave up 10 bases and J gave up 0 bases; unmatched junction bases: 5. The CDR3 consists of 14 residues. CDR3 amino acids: CATSGGGSGNTIYF. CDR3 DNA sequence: TGCGCCACCTCAGGGGGCGGCTCTGGAAACACCATATATTTT.

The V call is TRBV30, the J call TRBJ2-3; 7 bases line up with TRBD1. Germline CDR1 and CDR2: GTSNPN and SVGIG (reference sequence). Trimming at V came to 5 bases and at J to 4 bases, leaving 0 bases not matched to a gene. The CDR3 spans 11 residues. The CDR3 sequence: CAWGTADTQYF. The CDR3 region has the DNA TGTGCCTGGGGGACAGCAGATACGCAGTATTTT.

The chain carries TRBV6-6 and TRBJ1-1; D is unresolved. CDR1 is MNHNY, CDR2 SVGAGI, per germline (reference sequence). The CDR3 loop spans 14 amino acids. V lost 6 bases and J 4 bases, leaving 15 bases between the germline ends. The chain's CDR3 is CASSPWEGGTEAFF. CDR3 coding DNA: TGTGCCAGCAGCCCTTGGGAGGGCGGCACTGAAGCTTTCTTT.

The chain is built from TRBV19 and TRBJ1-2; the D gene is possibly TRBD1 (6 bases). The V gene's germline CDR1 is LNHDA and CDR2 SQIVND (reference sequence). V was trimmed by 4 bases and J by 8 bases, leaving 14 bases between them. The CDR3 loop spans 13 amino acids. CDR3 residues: CASSNTDSGGYTF. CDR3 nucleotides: TGTGCCAGTAGTAACACGGACAGTGGCGGCTACACCTTC.

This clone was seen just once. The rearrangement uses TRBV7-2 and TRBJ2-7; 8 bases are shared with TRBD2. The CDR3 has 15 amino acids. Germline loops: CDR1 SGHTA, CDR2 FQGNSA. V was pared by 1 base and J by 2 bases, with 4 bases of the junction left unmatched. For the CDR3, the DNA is TGTGCCAGCAGCTTAGGGGCGGGGGGCCCCTACGAGCAGTACTTC. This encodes CASSLGAGGPYEQYF.

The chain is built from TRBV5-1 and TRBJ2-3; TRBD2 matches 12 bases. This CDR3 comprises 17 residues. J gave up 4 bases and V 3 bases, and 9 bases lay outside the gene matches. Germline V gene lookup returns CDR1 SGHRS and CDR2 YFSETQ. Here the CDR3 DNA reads TGCGCCAGCAGCTCGGGCCCTAGCGGGGGGGCCTCAGATACGCAGTATTTT. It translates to CASSSGPSGGASDTQYF.

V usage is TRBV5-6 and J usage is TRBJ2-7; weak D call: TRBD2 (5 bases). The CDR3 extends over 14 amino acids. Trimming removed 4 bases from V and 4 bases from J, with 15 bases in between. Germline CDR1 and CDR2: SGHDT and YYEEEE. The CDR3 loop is CASSGLRGLYEQYF. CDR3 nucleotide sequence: TGTGCCAGCAGCGGCCTTCGGGGTTTGTACGAGCAGTACTTC.

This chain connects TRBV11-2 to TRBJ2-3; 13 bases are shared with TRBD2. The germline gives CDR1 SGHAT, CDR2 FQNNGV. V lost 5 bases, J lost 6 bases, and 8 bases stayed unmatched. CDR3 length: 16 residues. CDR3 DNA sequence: TGTGCCAGCAGCACCCGGACTAGCGGGGGTAAGGATACGCAGTATTTT. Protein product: CASSTRTSGGKDTQYF.

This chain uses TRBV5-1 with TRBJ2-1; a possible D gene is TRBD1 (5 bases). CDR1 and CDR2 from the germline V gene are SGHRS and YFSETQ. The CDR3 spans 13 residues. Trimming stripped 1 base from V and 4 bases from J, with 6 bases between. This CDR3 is CASSLRQYNEQFF. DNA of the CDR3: TGCGCCAGCAGCTTGAGACAGTACAATGAGCAGTTCTTC.

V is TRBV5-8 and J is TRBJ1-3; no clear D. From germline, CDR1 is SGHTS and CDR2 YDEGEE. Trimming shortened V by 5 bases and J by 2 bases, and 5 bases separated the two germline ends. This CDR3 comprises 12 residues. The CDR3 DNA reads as TGTGCCAGCAGTCCCACTGGAAACACCATATATTTT. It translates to CASSPTGNTIYF.

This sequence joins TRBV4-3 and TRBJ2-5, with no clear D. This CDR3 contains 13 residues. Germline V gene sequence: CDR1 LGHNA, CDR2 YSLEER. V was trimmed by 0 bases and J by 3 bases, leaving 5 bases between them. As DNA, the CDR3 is TGCGCCAGCAGCCAAGACTATAAAGAGACCCAGTACTTC. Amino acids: CASSQDYKETQYF.

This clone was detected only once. The CDR3 DNA sequence: TGTGCCAGCAGCCGAGGACAGGGAGAGACCCAGTACTTC. Its protein is CASSRGQGETQYF. J is TRBJ2-5 and V is TRBV7-9; 8 bases map to TRBD1. The CDR3 is made up of 13 amino acids. Germline-derived CDR1 and CDR2 are SEHNR and FQNEAQ (reference sequence). After removal of 5 bases from V and 4 bases from J, the junction contained 3 bases not matched to a gene.

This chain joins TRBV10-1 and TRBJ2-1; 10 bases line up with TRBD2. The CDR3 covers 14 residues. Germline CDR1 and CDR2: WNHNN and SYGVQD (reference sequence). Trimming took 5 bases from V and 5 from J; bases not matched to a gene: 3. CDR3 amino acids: CASSYSGGNNEQFF. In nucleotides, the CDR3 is TGCGCCAGCAGTTATAGCGGGGGGAACAATGAGCAGTTCTTC.